In its sample, the clone carrying this T cell receptor (beta chain) was seen a few times. Its antigen remains unknown. These data belong to a study of cytomegalovirus exposure and HLA in healthy donors. Study-level results: Investigators reported 150 to 200 TCR beta chains as tied to cytomegalovirus. A likely sequencing artifact accounted for one observed cluster of highly shared sequence variants.

Both 60 Vbeta primers and 13 Jbeta primers went into the PCR. Repertoires were generated with immunoSEQ multiplex PCR, while TCRdb's copy carries only in-frame clones and drops some. The data contain some 120,000 clones, about 16% of them seen just once; the ten biggest clones take up 1.9%. The V segment lost 8 bases and the J segment 6 bases; nucleotides outside the gene matches: 3. Germline CDR1 reads LNHDA; CDR2 reads SQIVND (reference sequence). The CDR3 length is 12 residues. This chain links TRBV19 with TRBJ1-4, with 7 bases identical to TRBD1. This receptor was obtained from a young woman in good health and CMV-seronegative. Input material: PBMCs. The CDR3 sequence is CASRQGDEKLFF. The CDR3 DNA sequence: TGTGCCAGTCGGCAGGGGGATGAAAAACTGTTTTTT. Together with reference TRBV19 and TRBJ1-4, the CDR3 gives the full variable domain: DGGITQSPKYLFRKEGQNVTLSCEQNLNHDAMYWYRQDPGQGLRLIYYSQIVNDFQKGDIAEGYSVSREKKESFPLTVTSAQKNPTAFYLCASRQGDEKLFFGSGTQLSVL.